This T cell receptor beta chain was sequenced for a study of blood T cells in healthy people across ages. This clonotype has more than one count but fewer than ten. The authors ran a second PCR of about 7 to 11 cycles using a sample-barcoded 5' primer and a J-beta primer mix. TCRdb re-derived calls from the 5' RACE reads in MiXCR, one entry per CDR3 protein. The sample includes 800,000 to 950,000 distinct CDR3 sequences, 25% to 30% of them seen just once. V was pared by 5 bases and J by 1 base, with 11 bases between. CDR1 is SGHTA and CDR2 is FQGNSA in the germline V gene. The CDR3 covers 14 residues. These data also formed part of another study, on T cells of mothers and their children. That publication notes: Each mother yielded more than 8.5 million TCR beta CDR3 reads. Each child yielded millions of reads.

Source material: blood. The chain has TRBV7-2 and TRBJ1-1, with no clear D. This sequence originates from a woman aged 35 to 49 in good health. CDR3 DNA: TGTGCCAGCAGCCCATATATTGGGAACACTGAAGCTTTCTTT. Its translation: CASSPYIGNTEAFF.